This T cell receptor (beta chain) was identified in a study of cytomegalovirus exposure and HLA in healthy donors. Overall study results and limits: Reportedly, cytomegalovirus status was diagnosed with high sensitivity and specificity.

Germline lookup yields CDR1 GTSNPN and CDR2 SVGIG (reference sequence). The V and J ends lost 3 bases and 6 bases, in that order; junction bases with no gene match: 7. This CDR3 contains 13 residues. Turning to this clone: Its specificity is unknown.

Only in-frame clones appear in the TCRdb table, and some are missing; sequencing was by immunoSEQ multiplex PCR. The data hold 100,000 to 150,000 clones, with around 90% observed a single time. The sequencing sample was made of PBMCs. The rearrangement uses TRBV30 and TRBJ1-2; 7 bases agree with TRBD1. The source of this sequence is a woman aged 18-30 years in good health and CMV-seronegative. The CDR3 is CAWREGALHGYTF. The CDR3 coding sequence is TGTGCCTGGAGGGAGGGGGCCTTACATGGCTACACCTTC.